The clone carrying this T cell receptor (beta chain) has just a few counts. Its antigen is unidentified. 5'RACE template switching added a universal primer site and UMIs to TCR cDNA. MiXCR, applied by TCRdb to the 5' RACE reads, yields one record per CDR3 protein. The sample has 350,000 to 450,000 distinct CDR3 sequences, around 19% seen once. This entry is derived from a study of T cells after yellow fever vaccination. Study-level points and caveats: Some clonotypes, a small share, were shared between CD4 and CD8 compartments.

Deletions cut 0 bases from V and 9 bases from J, with 10 bases between. The CDR3 has 13 amino acids. CDR1 and CDR2 (germline): SGHRS, YFSETQ. The V and J genes are TRBV5-1 and TRBJ1-5; D is unclear. The origin of this receptor is a man aged 18 to 29 who received the YFV17D yellow fever vaccine. Here the sequenced sample was PBMCs, taken before the yellow fever booster vaccination. CDR3 loop: CASSLGPVSPQHF. CDR3 bases: TGCGCCAGCAGCTTGGGGCCCGTTTCGCCCCAGCATTTT. Full variable domain (outside the CDR3, taken from reference TRBV5-1 and TRBJ1-5): KAGVTQTPRYLIKTRGQQVTLSCSPISGHRSVSWYQQTPGQGLQFLFEYFSETQRNKGNFPGRFSGRQFSNSRSEMNVSTLELGDSALYLCASSLGPVSPQHFGDGTRLSIL.